A selection of T cell receptor beta chains follows, all from one sample in a study of response to subunit inactivated influenza vaccine. TCRdb analysed the RT-PCR reads with MiXCR anew, one entry per CDR3 protein. Among hundreds of thousands of distinct CDR3 sequences listed, less than 30% were seen once. The sample here was CD4+ T cells sorted from PBMCs, taken roughly 5 days after vaccination. Receptor source: a man in his fifties or sixties who received an inactivated influenza vaccine. Both conserved end residues are trimmed from each CDR3.

J,V,CDR3
TRBJ2-3,TRBV30,AWSTGLGSDTQY
TRBJ2-5,TRBV7-7,ASSLVPGAQETQY
TRBJ2-2,TRBV20-1,SAPDRGAAGELF
TRBJ2-2,TRBV7-2,ASSWTGGFTGELF
TRBJ2-1,TRBV6-5,ASSYSFTVRSNEQF
TRBJ2-5,TRBV27,ASSHLPPQETQY
TRBJ2-1,TRBV10-2,ASSRRRTGNEQF
TRBJ2-3,TRBV24-1,ATSDLGMKKKSTDTQY
TRBJ2-7,TRBV6-2/TRBV6-3,ASSSGLAGAEQY
TRBJ2-2,TRBV20-1,SASWGPGELF
TRBJ2-3,TRBV4-3,ASSQETSGTDTQY
TRBJ2-5,TRBV7-8,ASSLVAAGSPQETQY